This paragraph reports one TCR beta chain. This record belongs to a study of CD8 T cells in Susac syndrome. The CDR3 spans 13 residues. Trimming left V 6 bases short and J 3 bases short, with 8 bases between. CD8+ and CD4+ T cells from blood underwent TCR beta sequencing. The CD8+ and CD4+ T cells were negatively isolated, with the TEMRA cells enriched by FACS. About 0.5 to 1 ug RNA was reverse transcribed with random hexamers. MiXCR, run by TCRdb on the immunoSEQ multiplex PCR reads, gives a single entry per CDR3 protein. Here the sample spans 100,000 to 150,000 distinct CDR3 sequences, around 92% being singletons.

This clonotype originated in a human donor with multiple sclerosis. Sequencing used CD4+ T cells from PBMCs. The chain is built from TRBV12-3 or TRBV12-4 and TRBJ2-2; D unclear. The CDR3 spells CASSLRHTGELFF. CDR3 DNA: TGTGCCAGCAGCCTCCGGCACACCGGGGAGCTGTTTTTT.